This T cell receptor beta chain was identified during a study of identical twins. Germline-derived CDR1 and CDR2 are SEHNR and FQNEAQ (reference sequence). Unmatched junction bases numbered 8, after V lost 5 bases and J lost 1 base. The CDR3 totals 16 residues. Study-level points and caveats: The authors noted that invariant MAIT and iNKT cells could partly confound zero-insertion analyses. Beta out-of-frame twin sharing showed a weaker excess.

This clonotype was recorded a few times. The antigen is unknown. cDNA carried unique molecular identifiers, and a universal primer site was added by template switching. TCRdb re-analysed the 5' RACE reads in MiXCR, keeping a single row per CDR3 protein. Altogether nearly 250,000 distinct CDR3 sequences are present, approximately 7% being singletons, with the ten largest covering 3% to 4%. The same sample was also studied in work on yellow fever vaccine responses in identical twins. This second study notes: Among the twins, the vaccine T cell response reportedly seemed partly convergent and partly personalized.

The sample taken for sequencing was memory (CD45RO+) T cells sorted from blood. The clonotype was recovered from a woman aged 18-30 years in good health. This chain joins TRBV7-9 and TRBJ2-1; TRBD1 aligns across 7 bases. CDR3 DNA sequence: TGTGCCAGCAGCCCTCAGGGGGACCCATCCTACAATGAGCAGTTCTTC. Residues: CASSPQGDPSYNEQFF.